A single T cell receptor (beta chain) is shown here with its context. Antigen unknown. The source of the sample is a study of cytomegalovirus exposure and HLA in healthy donors. The CDR3 contains 15 residues. Trimming at V came to 2 bases and at J to 0 bases, leaving 3 bases not matched to a gene. CDR1 is WNHNN and CDR2 is SYGVQD in the germline V gene (reference sequence). Overall study findings and caveats: Later analysis identified a missense DCLRE1C variant that was linked to TCR beta V- and J-gene trimming. Earlier analysis yielded a pattern in which most TCR beta V segments were productive about 90% or about 30% of the time. The listing of 150 to 200 TCR beta chains classed them as cytomegalovirus-associated.

PCR was performed using 60 Vbeta and 13 Jbeta primers. Original processing methods: Roughly 11 million shared chains were among about 80 million unique TCR beta chains counted in a later analysis. Profiling relied on immunoSEQ multiplex PCR, and the TCRdb table lists in-frame clones only, not all of them. The DNA was the basis for D and trimming; V, J and clone size are from that table. The data show about 200,000 clones, 80% to 85% seen once. The sequenced material came from PBMCs. V is TRBV10-1 and J is TRBJ2-7, with 8 nucleotides matching TRBD1. The receptor's source is a woman aged 40 to 50 in good health and CMV-seronegative. The CDR3 protein is CASSEPGTGSYEQYF. The CDR3 region has the DNA TGCGCCAGCAGTGAGCCGGGGACAGGCTCCTACGAGCAGTACTTC.